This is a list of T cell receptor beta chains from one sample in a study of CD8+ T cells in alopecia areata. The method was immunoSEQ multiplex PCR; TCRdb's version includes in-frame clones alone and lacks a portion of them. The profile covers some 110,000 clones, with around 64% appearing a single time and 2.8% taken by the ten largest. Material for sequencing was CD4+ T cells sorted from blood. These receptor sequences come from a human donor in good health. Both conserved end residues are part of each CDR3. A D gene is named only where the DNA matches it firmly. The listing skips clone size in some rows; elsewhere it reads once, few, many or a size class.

cdr3_aa: CASRGQVPYEQYF; cdr3_nt: TGTGCCAGCAGAGGACAGGTGCCCTACGAGCAGTACTTC; v_call: TRBV2; d_call: TRBD1; clone_size: .; j_call: TRBJ2-7
cdr3_aa: CASSPGTALSYEQYF; cdr3_nt: TGCGCCAGCAGCCCCGGGACAGCACTATCCTACGAGCAGTACTTC; v_call: TRBV5-1; d_call: TRBD1; clone_size: .; j_call: TRBJ2-7
cdr3_aa: CAWRGNRDRSVQETQYF; cdr3_nt: TGTGCCTGGAGGGGGAACCGGGACAGGAGCGTCCAAGAGACCCAGTACTTC; v_call: TRBV30; d_call: TRBD1; clone_size: few; j_call: TRBJ2-5
cdr3_aa: CASSGGQPFTDTQYF; cdr3_nt: TGTGCCAGCAGTGGAGGACAGCCTTTCACAGATACGCAGTATTTT; v_call: TRBV2; d_call: .; clone_size: .; j_call: TRBJ2-3
cdr3_aa: CASSYDSNYGYTF; cdr3_nt: TGTGCCAGCAGTTACGACAGCAACTATGGCTACACCTTC; v_call: TRBV6-5; d_call: .; clone_size: .; j_call: TRBJ1-2
cdr3_aa: CAWSVNRGQYGYTF; cdr3_nt: TGTGCCTGGAGTGTGAACAGGGGGCAATATGGCTACACCTTC; v_call: TRBV30; d_call: TRBD1; clone_size: .; j_call: TRBJ1-2
cdr3_aa: CASSYTENIQYF; cdr3_nt: TGTGCCAGCTCATACACAGAAAACATTCAGTACTTC; v_call: TRBV18; d_call: .; clone_size: few; j_call: TRBJ2-4
cdr3_aa: CSAHTAVAGGAVNEQFF; cdr3_nt: TGCAGCGCCCATACCGCGGTGGCTGGGGGGGCCGTCAATGAGCAGTTCTTC; v_call: TRBV29-1; d_call: .; clone_size: .; j_call: TRBJ2-1
cdr3_aa: CASSLNSNYGYTF; cdr3_nt: TGTGCCAGCAGCTTAAACAGTAACTATGGCTACACCTTC; v_call: TRBV7-9; d_call: .; clone_size: .; j_call: TRBJ1-2
cdr3_aa: CASSDPSSGTEAFF; cdr3_nt: TGCGCCAGCAGCGATCCCTCCTCAGGGACTGAAGCTTTCTTT; v_call: TRBV5-1; d_call: .; clone_size: .; j_call: TRBJ1-1
cdr3_aa: CSVARDPTGELFF; cdr3_nt: TGCAGCGTTGCCCGGGACCCCACCGGGGAGCTGTTTTTT; v_call: TRBV29-1; d_call: .; clone_size: once; j_call: TRBJ2-2
cdr3_aa: CAGQATRGANVLTF; cdr3_nt: TGTGCCGGCCAGGCAACCCGTGGGGCCAACGTCCTGACTTTC; v_call: TRBV6-6; d_call: .; clone_size: .; j_call: TRBJ2-6
cdr3_aa: CSVVTHLNTEAFF; cdr3_nt: TGCAGCGTTGTGACACACCTTAACACTGAAGCTTTCTTT; v_call: TRBV29-1; d_call: .; clone_size: .; j_call: TRBJ1-1
cdr3_aa: CASSMDRSGANVLTF; cdr3_nt: TGTGCCAGCAGCATGGATCGCTCTGGGGCCAACGTCCTGACTTTC; v_call: TRBV5-6; d_call: .; clone_size: .; j_call: TRBJ2-6
cdr3_aa: CSVEFVEEQFF; cdr3_nt: TGCAGCGTTGAATTTGTAGAAGAGCAGTTCTTC; v_call: TRBV29-1; d_call: .; clone_size: .; j_call: TRBJ2-1
cdr3_aa: CASTLPGAVDQFF; cdr3_nt: TGTGCCAGCACTCTCCCCGGGGCGGTTGATCAGTTCTTC; v_call: TRBV6-6; d_call: .; clone_size: .; j_call: TRBJ2-1
cdr3_aa: CSVGSTLYNEQFF; cdr3_nt: TGCAGCGTTGGCAGCACCCTATACAATGAGCAGTTCTTC; v_call: TRBV29-1; d_call: .; clone_size: once; j_call: TRBJ2-1
cdr3_aa: CASSQDNRGRYGYTF; cdr3_nt: TGCGCCAGCAGCCAAGATAACAGGGGACGCTATGGCTACACCTTC; v_call: TRBV4-1; d_call: TRBD1; clone_size: .; j_call: TRBJ1-2
cdr3_aa: CASSVRPNRGAGGPFDTDTQYF; cdr3_nt: TGTGCCAGCAGCGTCCGCCCCAACCGGGGAGCGGGGGGGCCCTTTGACACAGATACGCAGTATTTT; v_call: TRBV9; d_call: TRBD2; clone_size: few; j_call: TRBJ2-3
cdr3_aa: CSVEIGSGSSYEQYF; cdr3_nt: TGCAGCGTTGAGATCGGGTCAGGGAGCTCCTACGAGCAGTACTTC; v_call: TRBV29-1; d_call: .; clone_size: .; j_call: TRBJ2-7
cdr3_aa: CATSRGQTDTQYF; cdr3_nt: TGTGCCACCAGCAGGGGACAGACAGATACGCAGTATTTT; v_call: TRBV15; d_call: TRBD1; clone_size: .; j_call: TRBJ2-3
cdr3_aa: CAWSKGSSNQPQHF; cdr3_nt: TGTGCCTGGTCGAAGGGTTCCAGCAATCAGCCCCAGCATTTT; v_call: TRBV30; d_call: .; clone_size: .; j_call: TRBJ1-5
cdr3_aa: CASRTSGYEQYF; cdr3_nt: TGTGCCAGCAGAACTAGCGGCTACGAGCAGTACTTC; v_call: TRBV27; d_call: TRBD2; clone_size: .; j_call: TRBJ2-7
cdr3_aa: CASSRGQAQLSTNEKLFF; cdr3_nt: TGTGCCAGCAGCCGTGGCCAGGCTCAACTTTCAACTAATGAAAAACTGTTTTTT; v_call: TRBV7-2; d_call: .; clone_size: .; j_call: TRBJ1-4
cdr3_aa: CASLRGRDGYTF; cdr3_nt: TGTGCCAGCTTACGAGGGCGGGATGGCTACACCTTC; v_call: TRBV6-6; d_call: .; clone_size: .; j_call: TRBJ1-2
cdr3_aa: CATRRSNQPQHF; cdr3_nt: TGTGCCACCCGAAGGAGCAATCAGCCCCAGCATTTT; v_call: TRBV15; d_call: .; clone_size: .; j_call: TRBJ1-5
cdr3_aa: CASSLEAGKTQYF; cdr3_nt: TGCGCCAGCAGCTTGGAGGCGGGAAAGACCCAGTACTTC; v_call: TRBV5-1; d_call: .; clone_size: .; j_call: TRBJ2-5
cdr3_aa: CATSRDGGSYGYTF; cdr3_nt: TGTGCCACCAGCAGAGATGGGGGCAGTTATGGCTACACCTTC; v_call: TRBV15; d_call: .; clone_size: .; j_call: TRBJ1-2
cdr3_aa: CSVGTPSGYTF; cdr3_nt: TGCAGCGTGGGGACCCCCTCCGGCTACACCTTC; v_call: TRBV29-1; d_call: .; clone_size: few; j_call: TRBJ1-2